What follows describes a single T cell receptor beta chain. Replicate PCRs for unsorted PBMC used about 0.3 ug DNA (about 27,000 T cell genomes). Sequencing used immunoSEQ multiplex PCR; TCRdb keeps in-frame clones, though not all of them. The profile covers some 480,000 clones, with around 80% appearing a single time and approximately 12% taken by the ten largest. This specimen comes from a study of shared clonotypes between healthy human individuals. The germline V gene has CDR1 SGHNT and CDR2 YYREEE (reference sequence). The CDR3 is 17 residues long. J lost 2 bases, V lost 0 bases, and 3 bases had no gene match.

This receptor was taken from a woman aged 40 to 49 in good health. Some clones in this sample may be carry-over from other donors' samples. The chain links TRBV5-4 to TRBJ2-1; 12 nucleotides line up with TRBD2. Sequencing was done on a sample of PBMCs. DNA for the CDR3: TGTGCCAGCAGCTTGGGACTAGCGGGAGCTACCTACAATGAGCAGTTCTTC. This translates into CASSLGLAGATYNEQFF.